This T cell receptor (beta chain) was obtained from a study of T cell responses to AZD1222 COVID-19 vaccine. Overall study results and limits: With two AZD1222 doses given, Spike-specific TCR breadth and depth both rose.

Worth noting for this clone: Its antigen is as yet unknown.

The method was immunoSEQ multiplex PCR; TCRdb's version includes in-frame clones alone and lacks a portion of them. Here the sample spans about 100,000 clones, 80% to 90% being singletons. This sample comprised peripheral blood, obtained 28 days after the second AZD1222 dose. This sequence originates from an adult who received the AZD1222 COVID-19 vaccine.

CDR3 nucleotides: TGTGCCAGCAGTAGTCCCGGACCCGACTATGGCTACACCTTC. It yields the protein CASSSPGPDYGYTF. This chain uses TRBV2 with TRBJ1-2; D is unresolved. From germline, CDR1 is SNHLY and CDR2 FYNNEI. V was clipped by 5 bases and J by 3 bases, with 13 bases between them. This CDR3 contains 14 residues.